The source of this T cell receptor (beta chain) is a study of blood T cell repertoires in COVID-19 (dated by TCRdb to the early 2020s). The study in broad terms: Samples from collaborators originated in the United States, Italy and Spain and spanned both the acute and convalescent phases of COVID-19. The prospective study material was composed of cDNA or gDNA derived from T cells, B-cell-depleted T cells, or PBMCs. The dataset comprised deeply sampled blood TCRbeta repertoires from subjects exposed to, actively infected with, or recovered from COVID-19. The repertoires were released in a freely available public database intended as a resource for research on the immune response to SARS-CoV-2. Samples were obtained from the ongoing ImmuneRACE study (first 160 participants) and from 1,200 or so subjects provided by 6 global collaborators. Nearly every sample came with metadata listing a de-identified subject ID, COVID-19 status, age in years and sex. Where available, HLA class I and class II types were obtained from metadata supplied by the sample provider rather than from assay-based typing. Results the study describes overall, beyond this receptor: The amount of clinical and demographic metadata varied by source and participant and was provided uncurated.

TCRbeta CDR3 regions were amplified from genomic DNA by means of the immunoSEQ Assay, a bias-controlled multiplex PCR. As for the authors' bioinformatics: Within the assay, amplification of reference gene primers was used to estimate how many nucleated cells each sample contained. To quantify the absolute abundance of each unique TCRbeta CDR3 rearrangement, sequence reads were collapsed and filtered. Productive Simpson clonality was computed per sample as the square root of Simpson's diversity index over productive rearrangements. TCRdb carries this immuneACCESS record with in-frame sequences only. Its versions omit some clonotypes, under half of them owing to an unresolved V gene in the studies checked, with the rest unexplained. V and J calls and clone size are copied from that table; D and trimming were computed from the DNA. Across this sample there are about 210,000 clones, with around nine tenths seen only once. Approximately 6.2% of the sample rests with the top ten.

V loses 4 bases of germline sequence and J loses 0 bases, and the interval between the two ends is 10 bases. The germline V gene (reference sequence) supplies CDR1 MNHEY and CDR2 SMNVEV. The CDR3 sequence holds 14 residues, the cysteine and phenylalanine included. Only the CDR3 region is kept as DNA, spanning 42 bases read in frame from base 1. As for this clone: Its antigen is unknown. No base-level quality is on record; no much larger clone is a single base apart.

Another Seattle source contributed samples from volunteer blood donors who had recovered from COVID-19. Whole blood was collected in K2EDTA tubes by collaborating institutions according to the institutions' own protocols. Collaborator samples were shipped for TCRbeta analysis as frozen whole blood, isolated PBMCs, or DNA extracted from either sample type. The chain is made from TRBV27 and TRBJ2-7; a weak D assignment points to TRBD2 (5 bases agree). This receptor was identified in a man in his 60s who had recovered from COVID-19. Sample: peripheral blood. The CDR3 reads as follows: CASSSPRASYEQYF. The DNA is TGTGCCAGCAGTTCCCCGCGGGCCTCCTACGAGCAGTACTTC.